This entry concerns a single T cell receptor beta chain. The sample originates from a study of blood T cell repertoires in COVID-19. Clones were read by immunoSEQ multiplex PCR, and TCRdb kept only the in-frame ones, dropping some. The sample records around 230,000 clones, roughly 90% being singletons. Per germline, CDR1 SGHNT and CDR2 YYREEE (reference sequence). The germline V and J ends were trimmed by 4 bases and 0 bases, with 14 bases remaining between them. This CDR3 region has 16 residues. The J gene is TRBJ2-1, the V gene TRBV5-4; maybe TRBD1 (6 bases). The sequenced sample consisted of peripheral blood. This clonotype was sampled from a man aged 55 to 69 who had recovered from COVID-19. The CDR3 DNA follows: TGTGCCAGCAGCAGAGACCAGGGGAGCTCCTACAATGAGCAGTTCTTC. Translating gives CASSRDQGSSYNEQFF.